The next 6 T cell receptor beta chains were all read from a single sample in a study of post-analysis software for immune sequencing data. The study's findings and limits: The five TRBV segments detected at higher frequency in patients than in controls included TRBV5-6, TRBV5-1 and TRBV20-1.

The library was made from cDNA and included unique molecular identifiers. TCRdb re-analysed the PCR reads in MiXCR, keeping a single row per CDR3 protein. The sample has approximately 630,000 distinct CDR3 sequences, approximately 60% seen once. No antigen is known for these receptors. The sequenced sample was blood. Receptors were obtained from a girl aged 2-10 years with multiple sclerosis.

This chain links TRBV5-1 with TRBJ2-1, with D unclear. CDR1 SGHRS and CDR2 YFSETQ come from the germline V gene. Deletions cut 0 bases from V and 6 bases from J, with 10 bases between. The CDR3 extends over 14 amino acids. CDR3 in amino acids: CASSLAGDSNEQFF. In DNA form, the CDR3 reads TGCGCCAGCAGCTTGGCTGGGGATAGCAATGAGCAGTTCTTC. Full variable domain (rest looked up from reference TRBV5-1 and TRBJ2-1): KAGVTQTPRYLIKTRGQQVTLSCSPISGHRSVSWYQQTPGQGLQFLFEYFSETQRNKGNFPGRFSGRQFSNSRSEMNVSTLELGDSALYLCASSLAGDSNEQFFGPGTRLTVL.

This clonotype was found a few times. V and J are TRBV10-3 and TRBJ2-7; TRBD1 agrees at 8 bases. CDR1 and CDR2 from the germline V gene are ENHRY and SYGVKD. The V and J ends lost 2 bases and 4 bases, in that order; junction bases with no gene match: 4. The CDR3 extends over 14 amino acids. As DNA, the CDR3 is TGTGCCATCAGTGAGGGGGACAGGATTTACGAGCAGTACTTC. As protein: CAISEGDRIYEQYF.

The CDR3 sequence: CATSRERGGRSDTQYF. The CDR3 region has the DNA TGTGCCACCAGCAGGGAGAGGGGCGGGAGGTCAGATACGCAGTATTTT. The rearrangement links TRBV15 to TRBJ2-3; 8 positions agree with TRBD2. After removal of 3 bases from V and 4 bases from J, the junction contained 9 bases not matched to a gene. The V gene's germline CDR1 is LNHNV and CDR2 YYDKDF (reference sequence). The CDR3 runs to 16 residues.

V gene TRBV4-3 combines with J gene TRBJ1-2, with D hard to call. CDR1 and CDR2 (germline): LGHNA, YSLEER. This CDR3 has 13 residues. Trimming removed 3 bases at V and 4 bases at J, with 9 bases between. This chain's CDR3 is CASSHGGSYGYTF. Written as DNA, the CDR3 is TGCGCCAGCAGCCATGGCGGCAGCTATGGCTACACCTTC.

The chain carries TRBV4-3 and TRBJ2-3, with D unresolved. The CDR3 covers 14 residues. The germline V gene encodes CDR1 LGHNA and CDR2 YSLEER. V dropped 0 bases and J dropped 4 bases, with 8 bases sitting between them. The CDR3 loop is CASSQDMTSDTQYF. Here the CDR3 DNA reads TGCGCCAGCAGCCAAGATATGACTTCAGATACGCAGTATTTT.

The chain carries TRBV24-1 and TRBJ2-1, with D perhaps TRBD1 (7 bases). V dropped 5 bases and J dropped 8 bases, with 18 bases sitting between them. The CDR3 runs to 15 residues. The germline V gene has CDR1 KGHDR and CDR2 SFDVKD. The CDR3 nucleotides are TGTGCCACCAGTGGGCCCCACGGAGGGGGCGATGAGCAGTTCTTC. It translates to CATSGPHGGGDEQFF.